This is a list of T cell receptor beta chains from one sample in a study of blood T cell repertoires in COVID-19. This table comes from immunoSEQ multiplex PCR, and its TCRdb copy is limited to in-frame clones, with some not included. The sample carries fewer than 200,000 clones, roughly 87% recorded once. Sequencing used peripheral blood. The origin of the receptors is a woman in her fifties or sixties who had recovered from COVID-19. The CDR3 runs from the conserved cysteine through the conserved F or W. Each record gives: D gene, V gene, J gene, clone size, CDR3 length, CDR3 protein, CDR3 DNA. A D gene is named only where the DNA matches it firmly. Clone sizes are given selectively: once, few, many, or a class where the clone is expanded.

D: .; V: TRBV9; J: TRBJ2-2; size: .; length: 14; CDR3: CASSVSPGIGELFF; DNA: TGTGCCAGCAGCGTTTCCCCAGGGATCGGGGAGCTGTTTTTT
D: .; V: TRBV14; J: TRBJ2-3; size: .; length: 11; CDR3: CASSPGDTQYF; DNA: TGTGCCAGCAGCCCCGGGGATACGCAGTATTTT
D: .; V: TRBV4-3; J: TRBJ1-1; size: .; length: 14; CDR3: CASSQAGFATEAFF; DNA: TGCGCCAGCAGCCAAGCGGGATTTGCCACTGAAGCTTTCTTT
D: .; V: TRBV6-5; J: TRBJ1-1; size: .; length: 13; CDR3: CASSLDRYTEAFF; DNA: TGTGCCAGCAGCCTTGACAGATACACTGAAGCTTTCTTT
D: .; V: TRBV28; J: TRBJ1-3; size: .; length: 17; CDR3: CASSFSRALSSGNTIYF; DNA: TGTGCCAGCAGTTTTTCCAGGGCTCTGAGCTCTGGAAACACCATATATTTT
D: .; V: TRBV7-8; J: TRBJ1-1; size: .; length: 14; CDR3: CASSGSRRNTEAFF; DNA: TGTGCCAGCAGTGGGAGTCGGCGAAACACTGAAGCTTTCTTT
D: .; V: TRBV5-4; J: TRBJ1-1; size: .; length: 13; CDR3: CASTRWGETEAFF; DNA: TGTGCCAGCACCCGATGGGGGGAGACTGAAGCTTTCTTT
D: TRBD2; V: TRBV11-2; J: TRBJ2-7; size: .; length: 13; CDR3: CASSPGEGREQYF; DNA: TGTGCCAGCAGCCCCGGGGAGGGTAGAGAGCAGTACTTC
D: TRBD1; V: TRBV7-8; J: TRBJ1-5; size: few; length: 15; CDR3: CASSLLQTGGQPQHF; DNA: TGTGCCAGCAGCTTATTACAGACAGGGGGCCAGCCCCAGCATTTT
D: TRBD1; V: TRBV4-2; J: TRBJ1-1; size: .; length: 13; CDR3: CASSRRQGTEAFF; DNA: TGTGCCAGCAGCCGACGACAGGGAACTGAAGCTTTCTTT
D: TRBD1; V: TRBV19; J: TRBJ2-7; size: .; length: 16; CDR3: CASSISPRGGNNEQYF; DNA: TGTGCCAGTAGTATCAGTCCCCGAGGGGGCAACAACGAGCAGTACTTC
D: .; V: TRBV27; J: TRBJ2-7; size: .; length: 13; CDR3: CASSFFGSHEQYF; DNA: TGTGCCAGCAGTTTTTTCGGGTCCCACGAGCAGTACTTC
D: TRBD1; V: TRBV6-5; J: TRBJ1-1; size: .; length: 13; CDR3: CATVPGQGTEAFF; DNA: TGTGCCACCGTACCGGGACAGGGCACTGAAGCTTTCTTT
D: TRBD1; V: TRBV4-3; J: TRBJ1-3; size: .; length: 14; CDR3: CASSLTGGGNTIYF; DNA: TGCGCCAGCAGCCTGACAGGGGGTGGAAACACCATATATTTT
D: .; V: TRBV28; J: TRBJ2-3; size: .; length: 15; CDR3: CAALRDTQLMDTQYF; DNA: TGTGCCGCCCTGAGGGACACCCAGTTGATGGATACGCAGTATTTT
D: TRBD2; V: TRBV14; J: TRBJ2-3; size: .; length: 12; CDR3: CASSHGTSGGLF; DNA: TGTGCCAGCAGCCACGGGACTAGCGGGGGGTTATTT
D: TRBD1; V: TRBV27; J: TRBJ1-5; size: once; length: 14; CDR3: CASSKDRGYQPQHF; DNA: TGTGCCAGCAGCAAAGACAGGGGTTATCAGCCCCAGCATTTT
D: TRBD2; V: TRBV3-1/TRBV3-2; J: TRBJ2-3; size: .; length: 18; CDR3: CASSQLNPGTSRTDTQYF; DNA: TGTGCCAGCAGCCAACTCAACCCCGGGACTAGCAGAACAGATACGCAGTATTTT
D: TRBD1; V: TRBV4-2; J: TRBJ1-5; size: few; length: 15; CDR3: CASSQDRTGYQPQHF; DNA: TGTGCCAGCAGCCAAGATCGGACAGGTTATCAGCCCCAGCATTTT
D: TRBD2; V: TRBV5-4; J: TRBJ2-7; size: .; length: 18; CDR3: CASSFPGLAGVSSYEQYF; DNA: TGTGCCAGCAGCTTCCCGGGACTAGCGGGGGTAAGCTCCTACGAGCAGTACTTC
D: .; V: TRBV6-5; J: TRBJ1-2; size: .; length: 12; CDR3: CASSQTRYGYTF; DNA: TGTGCCAGCAGTCAGACTAGGTATGGCTACACCTTC
D: .; V: TRBV5-4; J: TRBJ2-4; size: .; length: 14; CDR3: CASSRSAEGNIQYF; DNA: TGTGCCAGCAGCCGATCAGCGGAAGGAAACATTCAGTACTTC
D: TRBD1; V: TRBV14; J: TRBJ1-1; size: once; length: 13; CDR3: CASSQMGTGRAFF; DNA: TGTGCCAGCAGCCAGATGGGGACAGGGAGGGCTTTCTTT
D: TRBD1; V: TRBV5-1; J: TRBJ2-3; size: .; length: 15; CDR3: CASYLGDRGPDTQYF; DNA: TGCGCCAGTTACCTTGGAGACAGGGGCCCAGATACGCAGTATTTT
D: TRBD1; V: TRBV27; J: TRBJ2-1; size: few; length: 15; CDR3: CASSPQGLGRGEQFF; DNA: TGTGCCAGCAGTCCCCAGGGGCTAGGCAGGGGGGAGCAGTTCTTC
D: TRBD1; V: TRBV2; J: TRBJ1-5; size: once; length: 14; CDR3: CASTPGQGGQPQHF; DNA: TGTGCCAGCACGCCCGGACAGGGCGGCCAGCCCCAGCATTTT
D: .; V: TRBV9; J: TRBJ2-3; size: .; length: 12; CDR3: CASSSNRDTQYF; DNA: TGTGCCAGCAGCTCTAACAGAGATACGCAGTATTTT
D: .; V: TRBV6-5; J: TRBJ2-7; size: .; length: 11; CDR3: CASSPWAEQYF; DNA: TGTGCCAGCAGCCCCTGGGCCGAGCAGTACTTC
D: .; V: TRBV5-1; J: TRBJ2-2; size: .; length: 13; CDR3: CASSPQGGGELFF; DNA: TGCGCCAGCAGCCCCCAGGGAGGCGGGGAGCTGTTTTTT
D: .; V: TRBV30; J: TRBJ2-7; size: .; length: 11; CDR3: CAWRRGGEQYF; DNA: TGTGCCTGGAGAAGGGGCGGCGAGCAGTACTTC
D: .; V: TRBV19; J: TRBJ1-5; size: .; length: 13; CDR3: CASSIGRHQPQHF; DNA: TGTGCCAGTAGTATAGGCAGGCATCAGCCCCAGCATTTT
D: TRBD1; V: TRBV27; J: TRBJ1-2; size: .; length: 15; CDR3: CASSFWPGTGGGYTF; DNA: TGTGCCAGCAGTTTTTGGCCAGGGACAGGCGGTGGCTACACCTTC
D: .; V: TRBV4-1; J: TRBJ1-6; size: .; length: 17; CDR3: CASSQVRGAGSNSPLHF; DNA: TGCGCCAGCAGCCAAGTCAGAGGTGCGGGAAGTAATTCACCCCTCCACTTT
D: .; V: TRBV3-1/TRBV3-2; J: TRBJ2-1; size: .; length: 12; CDR3: CASSQGLGHMFF; DNA: TGTGCCAGCAGCCAAGGGCTGGGACATATGTTCTTC
D: .; V: TRBV5-6; J: TRBJ2-7; size: .; length: 12; CDR3: CASSFPGSEQYF; DNA: TGTGCCAGCAGCTTCCCCGGGAGCGAGCAGTACTTC
D: TRBD1; V: TRBV19; J: TRBJ1-1; size: once; length: 20; CDR3: CASSPAGRGPGVSMNTEAFF; DNA: TGTGCCAGTAGCCCCGCGGGCAGGGGGCCAGGGGTATCCATGAACACTGAAGCTTTCTTT
D: .; V: TRBV2; J: TRBJ2-1; size: .; length: 13; CDR3: CASIGQENNEQFF; DNA: TGTGCCAGCATCGGTCAGGAAAACAATGAGCAGTTCTTC
D: TRBD2; V: TRBV5-8; J: TRBJ2-7; size: .; length: 14; CDR3: CASRLGGGGLEQYF; DNA: TGTGCCAGCAGACTTGGCGGGGGAGGACTCGAGCAGTACTTC
D: .; V: TRBV19; J: TRBJ2-2; size: .; length: 15; CDR3: CASLDSSPNTGELFF; DNA: TGTGCCAGCCTCGACAGTAGCCCGAACACCGGGGAGCTGTTTTTT
D: .; V: TRBV7-8; J: TRBJ2-7; size: .; length: 13; CDR3: CASSSTASYEQYF; DNA: TGTGCCAGCAGCTCGACAGCTTCCTACGAGCAGTACTTC
D: .; V: TRBV3-1/TRBV3-2; J: TRBJ1-4; size: .; length: 15; CDR3: CASSLEGQNNEKLFF; DNA: TGTGCCAGCAGCCTCGAAGGACAGAATAATGAAAAACTGTTTTTT
D: .; V: TRBV29-1; J: TRBJ1-4; size: .; length: 12; CDR3: CSVSDRNEKLFF; DNA: TGCAGCGTTTCGGACAGAAATGAAAAACTGTTTTTT